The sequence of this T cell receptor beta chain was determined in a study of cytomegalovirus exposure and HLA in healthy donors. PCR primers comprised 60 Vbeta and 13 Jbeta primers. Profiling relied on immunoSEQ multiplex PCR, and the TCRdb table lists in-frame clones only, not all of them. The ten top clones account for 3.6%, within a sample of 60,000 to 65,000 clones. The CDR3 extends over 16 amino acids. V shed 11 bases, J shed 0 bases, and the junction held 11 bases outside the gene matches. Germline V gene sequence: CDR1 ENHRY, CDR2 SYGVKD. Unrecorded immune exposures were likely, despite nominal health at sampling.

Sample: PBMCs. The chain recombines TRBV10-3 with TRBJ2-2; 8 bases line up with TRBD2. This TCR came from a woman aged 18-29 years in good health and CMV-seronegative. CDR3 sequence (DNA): TGTGCCGCCGGGGGGGAAATCCGCGCGAACACCGGGGAGCTGTTTTTT. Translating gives CAAGGEIRANTGELFF.